This TCR beta chain was obtained from a study of T cells in Graves' hyperthyroidism and ophthalmopathy. Study information: It was at initial diagnosis, before any treatment, that peripheral blood was collected.

This clonotype was detected ten times or more. This CDR3 spans 13 amino acids. Germline lookup yields CDR1 MDHEN and CDR2 SYDVKM. V was trimmed by 7 bases and J by 4 bases, leaving 10 bases between them. RNA transcripts were the template for amplifying TCR beta CDR3 regions. TCR CDR3 regions were first amplified by RT-PCR with HTBI primers. MiXCR, run by TCRdb on the multiplex PCR reads, gives a single entry per CDR3 protein. The repertoire consists of approximately 600,000 distinct CDR3 sequences, with about a sixth occurring once and the leading ten covering less than 4.5%. The sequenced material came from blood. The origin of this receptor is a woman in her twenties or thirties with Graves' hyperthyroidism. The V and J genes are TRBV28 and TRBJ2-2, with D unclear. The CDR3: CASTFVSTGELFF. The CDR3 DNA is TGTGCCAGCACCTTCGTCAGCACCGGGGAGCTGTTTTTT.